This entry lists 16 T cell receptor beta chains sequenced from one sample in a study of T cell changes during pregnancy in multiple sclerosis. Measured with immunoSEQ multiplex PCR; TCRdb has only the in-frame clones, and not every one. The table lists roughly 40,000 clones, nearly 90% of them singletons. The material sequenced was CD8+ T cells from peripheral blood mononuclear cells, taken in the first trimester of pregnancy. Source of these receptors: a female donor with multiple sclerosis, enrolled in a pregnancy study.

This sequence joins TRBV7-2 and TRBJ1-1, with D perhaps TRBD1 (5 bases). The germline V and J ends were trimmed by 8 bases and 4 bases, with 14 bases remaining between them. CDR1 is SGHTA, CDR2 FQGNSA, per germline. CDR3 length equals 13 residues. For the CDR3, the DNA is TGTGCCAGCCGCCCGGGGGGGTCCACTGAAGCTTTCTTT. Amino acids: CASRPGGSTEAFF.

The chain uses TRBV6-6 and TRBJ2-7; 9 bases are shared with TRBD1. Germline CDR1 MNHNY, CDR2 SVGAGI (reference sequence). The V and J ends lost 6 bases and 6 bases, in that order; junction bases with no gene match: 12. This CDR3 has 15 amino acids. The CDR3 region is CASSLGTGNNGEQYF. CDR3 nucleotide sequence: TGTGCCAGCAGCCTAGGGACAGGGAATAACGGCGAGCAGTACTTC.

The rearrangement uses TRBV6-1 and TRBJ2-1; TRBD2 is a possible D gene (6 bases). Germline V CDR1 and CDR2: MNHNS, SASEGT. The CDR3 has 15 amino acids. V was clipped by 6 bases and J by 2 bases, with 14 bases between them. CDR3 sequence (DNA): TGTGCCAGCAGGGAGGGACTTTTCACCTACAATGAGCAGTTCTTC. It specifies CASREGLFTYNEQFF.

The chain links TRBV19 to TRBJ1-2; D is unclear. Germline V CDR1 and CDR2: LNHDA, SQIVND (reference sequence). CDR3 size: 14 residues. Trimming shortened V by 5 bases and J by 4 bases, and 14 bases separated the two germline ends. CDR3: CASSPGFSSYGYTF. As DNA, the CDR3 is TGTGCCAGTAGTCCCGGGTTTTCCAGCTATGGCTACACCTTC. Based on the CDR3 plus reference TRBV19 and TRBJ1-2, the full variable domain is DGGITQSPKYLFRKEGQNVTLSCEQNLNHDAMYWYRQDPGQGLRLIYYSQIVNDFQKGDIAEGYSVSREKKESFPLTVTSAQKNPTAFYLCASSPGFSSYGYTFGSGTRLTVV.

This clone has only a few counts. The J gene is TRBJ1-5, the V gene TRBV5-6; D gene uncertain. The germline V gene encodes CDR1 SGHDT and CDR2 YYEEEE. This CDR3 is 13 amino acids long. With 4 bases removed from V and 0 bases from J, the gap between germline ends came to 5 bases. In nucleotides, the CDR3 is TGTGCCAGCAGCATAAATAGCAATCAGCCCCAGCATTTT. This gives the protein CASSINSNQPQHF.

The chain joins TRBV7-8 to TRBJ2-1, with 7 positions matching TRBD2. Per the germline V gene, CDR1 is SGHVS and CDR2 is FQNEAQ. After removal of 4 bases from V and 10 bases from J, the junction contained 13 bases not matched to a gene. The CDR3 length is 15 residues. The DNA for the CDR3 is TGTGCCAGCAGCTCACCTAGCGGATTGCCCCTGGAGCAGTTCTTC. It yields the protein CASSSPSGLPLEQFF. Supplemented by reference TRBV7-8 and TRBJ2-1, the full variable domain reads GAGVSQSPRYKVAKRGQDVALRCDPISGHVSLFWYQQALGQGPEFLTYFQNEAQLDKSGLPSDRFFAERPEGSVSTLKIQRTQQEDSAVYLCASSSPSGLPLEQFFGPGTRLTVL.

The chain carries TRBV2 and TRBJ2-2, with 7 bases identical to TRBD1. After removal of 9 bases from V and 2 bases from J, the junction contained 9 bases not matched to a gene. The CDR3 spans 15 residues. CDR1 is SNHLY and CDR2 is FYNNEI in the germline V gene. CDR3 amino acids: CASQTGEINTGELFF. CDR3 in DNA: TGTGCCAGTCAAACAGGGGAGATCAACACCGGGGAGCTGTTTTTT. The complete variable domain, with remaining parts taken from reference TRBV2 and TRBJ2-2, reads EPEVTQTPSHQVTQMGQEVILRCVPISNHLYFYWYRQILGQKVEFLVSFYNNEISEKSEIFDDQFSVERPDGSNFTLKIRSTKLEDSAMYFCASQTGEINTGELFFGEGSRLTVL.

V usage is TRBV27 and J usage is TRBJ2-7, with 7 bases lining up with TRBD1. The CDR3 loop spans 13 amino acids. Germline-derived CDR1 and CDR2 are MNHEY and SMNVEV (reference sequence). The trim removed 3 bases at V and 2 bases at J, leaving 1 base unmatched. CDR3 region: CASSFQGAYEQYF. Here the CDR3 DNA reads TGTGCCAGCAGTTTCCAGGGGGCCTACGAGCAGTACTTC.

The genes are TRBV6-5 and TRBJ2-3; the match to TRBD1 covers 9 bases. V was clipped by 0 bases and J by 5 bases; unmatched bases: 6. Germline V gene data show CDR1 as MNHEY and CDR2 as SVGAGI. The CDR3 spans 16 residues. CDR3 in amino acids: CASSYSPGQGLDTQYF. As DNA, the CDR3 is TGTGCCAGCAGTTACTCGCCGGGACAGGGATTAGATACGCAGTATTTT.

The chain joins TRBV7-3 to TRBJ2-7, with TRBD1 identical over 7 bases. Germline V gene sequence: CDR1 SGHTA, CDR2 FQGTGA. The length of the CDR3 is 14 residues. V trimming: 5 bases; J trimming: 3 bases; junction bases outside the gene matches: 7. The CDR3 reads CASSPGRQGYEQYF. The CDR3 region has the DNA TGTGCCAGCAGCCCGGGGCGACAGGGCTACGAGCAGTACTTC.

The chain employs TRBV13 and TRBJ2-7; 8 nucleotides align to TRBD2. Per the germline V gene, CDR1 is PRHDT and CDR2 is FYEKMQ (reference sequence). The junction had 5 bases not matched to a gene; V was cut back by 4 bases and J by 0 bases. The CDR3 covers 15 residues. CDR3 sequence reads: CASSSGGPGSYEQYF. The CDR3 DNA sequence: TGTGCCAGCAGCTCGGGGGGGCCCGGCTCCTACGAGCAGTACTTC.

The rearrangement links TRBV10-3 to TRBJ1-1, with TRBD1 matching over 7 bases. Germline V gene lookup returns CDR1 ENHRY and CDR2 SYGVKD. CDR3 length: 14 amino acids. J gave up 4 bases and V 5 bases, and 7 bases lay outside the gene matches. The CDR3 protein is CAISQAGGVTEAFF. The CDR3 bases are TGTGCCATCAGTCAGGCAGGGGGAGTCACTGAAGCTTTCTTT.

The V and J genes are TRBV27 and TRBJ1-2; 9 bases fit TRBD1. Germline V CDR1 and CDR2: MNHEY, SMNVEV (reference sequence). With V trimmed by 4 bases and J by 10 bases, 10 bases remained unmatched. This CDR3 is built from 14 residues. The CDR3 sequence: CASSSGQGPFVYTF. CDR3 DNA: TGTGCCAGCAGTTCAGGACAGGGGCCCTTCGTCTACACCTTC.

V usage is TRBV27 and J usage is TRBJ2-7; D perhaps matches TRBD1 (6 bases). This CDR3 region has 15 residues. Per germline, CDR1 MNHEY and CDR2 SMNVEV (reference sequence). Trimming stripped 3 bases from V and 4 bases from J, with 16 bases between. CDR3 in DNA: TGTGCCAGCAGTTTCTCACAGGGCCGGCTTTACGAGCAGTACTTC. It encodes CASSFSQGRLYEQYF.

The chain employs TRBV6-6 and TRBJ1-2, with 7 bases fitting TRBD1. J lost 6 bases, V lost 3 bases, and 4 bases had no gene match. The CDR3 is made up of 13 amino acids. Germline V CDR1 and CDR2: MNHNY, SVGAGI (reference sequence). The CDR3, as DNA: TGTGCCAGCAGTTATGAGACAGGGAATGGCTACACCTTC. This codes for CASSYETGNGYTF.

The chain carries TRBV7-3 and TRBJ2-3; no definite D call. V lost 0 bases to trimming and J lost 5 bases, with 3 bases between them. The germline CDR1 and CDR2 sequences are SGHTA and FQGTGA. CDR3 length: 12 residues. DNA for the CDR3: TGTGCCAGCAGCTTAACCGGAGATACGCAGTATTTT. It specifies CASSLTGDTQYF.